These 26 T cell receptor beta chains were sequenced from one sample in a study of early T cells in non-severe SARS-CoV-2 infection. TCRdb re-called the 5' RACE reads with MiXCR, one entry per CDR3 protein. The sample holds approximately 97,000 distinct CDR3 sequences, approximately 11% seen once. The sample was whole blood, taken at baseline. The receptor source for this set is an adult who was a healthcare worker with PCR-confirmed SARS-CoV-2 infection or an uninfected control (not recorded which).

The gene calls are TRBV9 and TRBJ1-5; D may be TRBD1 (5 bases). V was cut by 3 bases and J by 0 bases, with 7 bases left in between. This CDR3 contains 14 residues. Germline V gene lookup returns CDR1 SGDLS and CDR2 YYNGEE. CDR3 sequence reads: CASSEDSSNQPQHF. CDR3 nucleotide sequence: TGTGCCAGCAGCGAAGACAGTAGCAATCAGCCCCAGCATTTT.

This clonotype was observed many times. The rearrangement uses TRBV19 and TRBJ2-2, with D unresolved. CDR3 size: 12 residues. V lost 7 bases to trimming and J lost 1 base, with 4 bases between them. Germline V gene data show CDR1 as LNHDA and CDR2 as SQIVND (reference sequence). CDR3 nucleotide sequence: TGTGCCAGTACCAGGAACACCGGGGAGCTGTTTTTT. This encodes CASTRNTGELFF. The full variable domain, in which reference TRBV19 and TRBJ2-2 provide the parts outside the CDR3, is DGGITQSPKYLFRKEGQNVTLSCEQNLNHDAMYWYRQDPGQGLRLIYYSQIVNDFQKGDIAEGYSVSREKKESFPLTVTSAQKNPTAFYLCASTRNTGELFFGEGSRLTVL.

This clonotype was seen many times. The chain employs TRBV5-5 and TRBJ1-2; D is ambiguous. Trimming stripped 0 bases from V and 2 bases from J, with 5 bases between. The CDR3 is made up of 13 amino acids. Germline CDR1 and CDR2: SGHKS and YYEKEE (reference sequence). This chain's CDR3 is CASSLELNYGYTF. CDR3 nucleotides: TGTGCCAGCAGCTTGGAGTTGAACTATGGCTACACCTTC.

This clonotype was observed a few times. The chain employs TRBV10-2 and TRBJ1-1; D not certain. Trimming left V 6 bases short and J 6 bases short, with 11 bases between. The CDR3 totals 12 residues. Germline V CDR1 and CDR2: WSHSY, SAAADI. This CDR3 reads CASSETRSEAFF. In DNA form, the CDR3 reads TGCGCCAGCAGCGAAACGAGATCTGAAGCTTTCTTT.

The chain has TRBV29-1 and TRBJ2-1, with TRBD2 matching 10 bases. CDR1 and CDR2 (germline): SQVTM, ANQGSEA. Trimming at V came to 4 bases and at J to 6 bases, leaving 9 bases not matched to a gene. The CDR3 covers 15 residues. CDR3 residues: CSVGSRSGRVNEQFF. For the CDR3, the DNA is TGCAGCGTTGGCAGCAGGAGCGGGAGGGTCAATGAGCAGTTCTTC.

V and J are TRBV20-1 and TRBJ2-7, with D possibly TRBD2 on 6 matching bases. The V and J ends lost 6 bases and 2 bases respectively, with 14 bases between them. Germline CDR1 and CDR2: DFQATT and SNEGSKA (reference sequence). CDR3 length: 13 amino acids. The CDR3 DNA reads as TGCAGTGCCGCCGCGGGGAGCGCCTACGAGCAGTACTTC. Amino acid sequence: CSAAAGSAYEQYF.

V gene TRBV13 combines with J gene TRBJ2-3; TRBD2 agrees at 11 bases. The CDR3 sequence is 21 residues long. V lost 2 bases and J lost 4; bases outside the gene matches: 20. Germline V gene sequence: CDR1 PRHDT, CDR2 FYEKMQ (reference sequence). CDR3 DNA: TGTGCCAGCAGCTTAAGTGTCGCAGGCCCCACTAGCGGGGGCCCCCCAGATACGCAGTATTTT. Its protein is CASSLSVAGPTSGGPPDTQYF.

This clonotype was counted only a few times. This chain connects TRBV9 to TRBJ2-2; D remains unclear. V shed 0 bases and J shed 4 bases, with 7 bases lying between them. Germline V gives CDR1 SGDLS, CDR2 YYNGEE. CDR3 length: 14 residues. CDR3 DNA sequence: TGTGCCAGCAGCGTAGTCGGGTCCACCGGGGAGCTGTTTTTT. Amino acids: CASSVVGSTGELFF. The entire variable domain, with the rest obtained from reference TRBV9 and TRBJ2-2, is as follows: DSGVTQTPKHLITATGQRVTLRCSPRSGDLSVYWYQQSLDQGLQFLIQYYNGEERAKGNILERFSAQQFPDLHSELNLSSLELGDSALYFCASSVVGSTGELFFGEGSRLTVL.

This CDR3 reads CSVALTGGTDTQYF. The DNA of the CDR3 is TGCAGCGTTGCCTTGACAGGGGGCACAGATACGCAGTATTTT. The rearrangement links TRBV29-1 to TRBJ2-3, with TRBD1 matching over 8 bases. The junction had 4 bases not matched to a gene; V was cut back by 4 bases and J by 1 base. CDR3 size: 14 residues. Germline lookup yields CDR1 SQVTM and CDR2 ANQGSEA.

This clonotype was found a few times. The J gene is TRBJ1-4, the V gene TRBV27; D gene ambiguous. The ends were cut back, 6 bases at V and 4 bases at J, with 21 bases in the middle. The CDR3 length is 17 residues. Per the germline V gene, CDR1 is MNHEY and CDR2 is SMNVEV (reference sequence). The CDR3 region has the DNA TGTGCCAGCAGCCCTTCCTGGACGGAAACCTTTAATGAAAAACTGTTTTTT. This gives the protein CASSPSWTETFNEKLFF. Supplemented by reference TRBV27 and TRBJ1-4, the full variable domain reads EAQVTQNPRYLITVTGKKLTVTCSQNMNHEYMSWYRQDPGLGLRQIYYSMNVEVTDKGDVPEGYKVSRKEKRNFPLILESPSPNQTSLYFCASSPSWTETFNEKLFFGSGTQLSVL.

This clonotype was counted only a few times. The genes are TRBV6-6 and TRBJ1-1, with TRBD1 as a possible D gene (6 bases). CDR1 MNHNY and CDR2 SVGAGI come from the germline V gene (reference sequence). The CDR3 contains 14 residues. Trimming removed 2 bases from V and 1 base from J, with 8 bases in between. CDR3 DNA sequence: TGTGCCAGCAGTTACGGACAGTCGAACACTGAAGCTTTCTTT. This translates into CASSYGQSNTEAFF.

There are many counts of this clonotype. The chain carries TRBV7-8 and TRBJ2-7; no firm D call. V lost 5 bases, J lost 6 bases, and 14 bases lay in between. CDR1 is SGHVS, CDR2 FQNEAQ, per germline. The CDR3 contains 13 residues. CDR3 loop: CASSRSLVPEQYF. The CDR3, as DNA: TGTGCCAGCAGCAGGAGTTTAGTGCCCGAGCAGTACTTC.

A word on this clonotype: A read error is possible here, since a much larger clone lies one base away. The chain couples TRBV29-1 to TRBJ2-7; tentatively, D is TRBD2 (5 bases). This CDR3 comprises 12 residues. The germline CDR1 and CDR2 sequences are SQVTM and ANQGSEA. Trimming took off 4 bases at V and 7 bases at J, with 14 bases between the two ends. This CDR3 reads CSVAGKGQEQYF. The CDR3 DNA sequence: TGCAGCGTTGCCGGGAAAGGGCAGGAGCAGTACTTC.

The chain carries TRBV7-2 and TRBJ1-1; a weak D match, TRBD1 (5 bases). The CDR3 length is 13 residues. Per germline, CDR1 SGHTA and CDR2 FQGNSA. The V and J ends lost 5 bases and 1 base respectively, with 8 bases between them. CDR3 nucleotides: TGTGCCAGCAGCAAGCAGGGGAACACTGAAGCTTTCTTT. Translation gives CASSKQGNTEAFF.

In its sample, this clonotype was seen a few times. V usage is TRBV7-9 and J usage is TRBJ2-7; TRBD1 aligns across 7 bases. J was trimmed by 5 bases and V by 1 base; bases with no gene match: 11. This CDR3 has 16 residues. Germline V lookup: CDR1 SEHNR, CDR2 FQNEAQ (reference sequence). The chain's CDR3 is CASSLEGDSSTHEQYF. CDR3 bases: TGTGCCAGCAGCTTAGAGGGGGACAGTTCTACCCACGAGCAGTACTTC.

This clonotype was counted only a few times. This sequence joins TRBV7-9 and TRBJ1-1, with D possibly matching TRBD1 (5 bases). The germline V and J ends were trimmed by 3 bases and 8 bases, with 19 bases remaining between them. The CDR3 is made up of 15 amino acids. From germline, CDR1 is SEHNR and CDR2 FQNEAQ (reference sequence). CDR3 amino acids: CASSFGGGRSAEAFF. The CDR3 DNA follows: TGTGCCAGCAGCTTCGGCGGGGGTCGTTCCGCAGAAGCTTTCTTT.

This clonotype was counted between two and nine times. The chain is built from TRBV5-1 and TRBJ1-2; 7 bases line up with TRBD1. In germline, CDR1 is SGHRS, CDR2 YFSETQ. The CDR3 covers 15 residues. V was clipped by 4 bases and J by 1 base; unmatched bases: 7. The CDR3: CASSSRQGSNYGYTF. As DNA, the CDR3 is TGCGCCAGCAGCAGCCGACAGGGTAGTAACTATGGCTACACCTTC.

This clonotype was observed at least ten times. This chain uses TRBV19 with TRBJ1-5; 11 bases line up with TRBD1. CDR1 is LNHDA, CDR2 SQIVND, per germline (reference sequence). The CDR3 loop spans 15 amino acids. V was pared by 5 bases and J by 7 bases, with 7 bases of the junction left unmatched. CDR3 DNA sequence: TGTGCCAGTAGTTTTGGACAGGGGGCAGGCCAGCCCCAGCATTTT. It yields the protein CASSFGQGAGQPQHF. Using reference TRBV19 and TRBJ1-5 for the parts outside the CDR3, the full variable domain is DGGITQSPKYLFRKEGQNVTLSCEQNLNHDAMYWYRQDPGQGLRLIYYSQIVNDFQKGDIAEGYSVSREKKESFPLTVTSAQKNPTAFYLCASSFGQGAGQPQHFGDGTRLSIL.

The chain recombines TRBV29-1 with TRBJ2-3; TRBD1 aligns across 8 bases. Germline CDR1 reads SQVTM; CDR2 reads ANQGSEA. J gave up 6 bases and V 6 bases, and 8 bases lay outside the gene matches. This CDR3 is built from 13 residues. The CDR3 is CSVRTGLGDTQYF. In DNA, the CDR3 is TGCAGCGTGAGGACAGGGCTGGGGGATACGCAGTATTTT.

The CDR3 region has the DNA TGTGCCAGCAGCTTGGGCAGGAGGGACTATGGCTACACCTTC. It encodes CASSLGRRDYGYTF. V usage is TRBV11-1 and J usage is TRBJ1-2; the D is unclear. This CDR3 has 14 amino acids. Germline loops: CDR1 SGHAT, CDR2 FQDESV (reference sequence). Trimming left V 3 bases short and J 3 bases short, with 11 bases between.

This clonotype appeared many times. The chain joins TRBV11-2 to TRBJ2-1, with 11 bases that match TRBD2. The CDR3 spans 14 residues. V lost 1 base and J lost 9; bases outside the gene matches: 2. Germline V gene lookup returns CDR1 SGHAT and CDR2 FQNNGV. CDR3 DNA sequence: TGTGCCAGCAGCTTAGCACTAGCGGGAGTTGAGCAGTTCTTC. Its protein product is CASSLALAGVEQFF.

This clonotype has just a few counts. The chain joins TRBV7-9 to TRBJ2-7; D gene uncertain. V lost 6 bases and J 3 bases, leaving 15 bases between the germline ends. CDR1 SEHNR and CDR2 FQNEAQ come from the germline V gene (reference sequence). The CDR3 is 14 amino acids. CDR3 in amino acids: CASRAATDYYEQYF. The DNA of the CDR3 is TGTGCCAGCAGAGCAGCAACTGATTACTACGAGCAGTACTTC.

This clonotype was counted between two and nine times. This chain uses TRBV27 with TRBJ2-4; D gene uncertain. There are 13 residues in the CDR3. The germline V and J ends were trimmed by 5 bases and 6 bases, with 11 bases remaining between them. Germline assignment: CDR1 MNHEY and CDR2 SMNVEV (reference sequence). CDR3 in amino acids: CASSPLSLNIQYF. CDR3 bases: TGTGCCAGCAGTCCTCTAAGTTTAAACATTCAGTACTTC.

There are many counts of this clonotype. The chain has TRBV20-1 and TRBJ1-1; 7 bases fit TRBD1. Looked up from germline, CDR1 is DFQATT and CDR2 is SNEGSKA (reference sequence). With V trimmed by 1 base and J by 0 bases, 2 bases remained unmatched. This CDR3 has 14 residues. In DNA form, the CDR3 reads TGCAGTGCTAGAGTGACAGGGATGAACACTGAAGCTTTCTTT. It codes for CSARVTGMNTEAFF.

This clonotype was detected ten times or more. The chain links TRBV11-2 to TRBJ1-4; 8 bases agree with TRBD1. Germline loops: CDR1 SGHAT, CDR2 FQNNGV. J gave up 8 bases and V 7 bases, and 9 bases lay outside the gene matches. The CDR3 length is 14 residues. CDR3 sequence (DNA): TGTGCCAGCACCGATCTCTACAGGGGGGAAAAACTGTTTTTT. Protein sequence: CASTDLYRGEKLFF.

This clonotype was recorded a few times. The rearrangement joins TRBV7-8 to TRBJ2-1; 9 bases are a match to TRBD2. Germline loops: CDR1 SGHVS, CDR2 FQNEAQ. The CDR3 sequence is 16 residues long. V was pared by 3 bases and J by 3 bases, with 6 bases of the junction left unmatched. The CDR3 bases are TGTGCCAGCAGCTTTAGCGGGGGCGCTTTCTACAATGAGCAGTTCTTC. Residues: CASSFSGGAFYNEQFF.